The 8 T cell receptor beta chains below all came from one sample that was sequenced in a study of cytomegalovirus exposure and HLA in healthy donors. A multiplex PCR was run with 60 Vbeta primers and 13 Jbeta primers. The method was immunoSEQ multiplex PCR; TCRdb's version includes in-frame clones alone and lacks a portion of them. The sample records 90,000 to 120,000 clones, over 75% being singletons. The specimen was PBMCs. The receptors stem from a male donor in good health and CMV-seronegative.

The chain links TRBV5-4 to TRBJ1-2, with a weak D call TRBD1 (5 bases). The CDR3 extends over 14 amino acids. Per the germline V gene, CDR1 is SGHNT and CDR2 is YYREEE (reference sequence). Trimming took off 4 bases at V and 0 bases at J, with 10 bases between the two ends. The CDR3 nucleotides are TGTGCCAGCAGCCTCCCCAGGGCTAACTATGGCTACACCTTC. This codes for CASSLPRANYGYTF.

The V call is TRBV4-1, the J call TRBJ2-3, with 7 bases identical to TRBD2. CDR3 length: 15 amino acids. V dropped 5 bases and J dropped 2; count of bases not matched to a gene: 7. CDR1 MGHRA and CDR2 YSYEKL come from the germline V gene. CDR3 bases: TGCGCCAGCAGCATACTAGCGACCGACACAGATACGCAGTATTTT. It encodes CASSILATDTDTQYF.

This clone was recorded once. The chain links TRBV7-9 to TRBJ2-5; D might be TRBD2 (6 bases). Germline-derived CDR1 and CDR2 are SEHNR and FQNEAQ (reference sequence). The length of the CDR3 is 15 residues. Trimming cost V 4 bases and J 3 bases, with 15 bases left between them. The CDR3 loop reads CASSSRGGEKETQYF. CDR3 bases: TGTGCCAGCAGCTCTAGAGGAGGGGAAAAAGAGACCCAGTACTTC.

This clone appeared a single time. This sequence joins TRBV7-6 and TRBJ2-2, with a tentative D call TRBD1 (5 bases). From germline, CDR1 is SGHVS and CDR2 FNYEAQ. Between the trimmed V and J ends, which lost 4 bases and 4 bases, there was a span of 13 bases. This CDR3 is 15 amino acids long. CDR3 region: CASSSKGHITGELFF. DNA of the CDR3: TGTGCCAGCAGCTCCAAGGGGCATATCACCGGGGAGCTGTTTTTT.

This clone was observed a few times. The V call is TRBV5-1, the J call TRBJ2-7; 13 nucleotides agree with TRBD2. CDR1 SGHRS and CDR2 YFSETQ come from the germline V gene. Trimming at V came to 3 bases and at J to 1 base, leaving 7 bases not matched to a gene. The CDR3 sequence is 17 residues long. The DNA for the CDR3 is TGCGCCAGCAGCTCCGGGACTAGCGGGATTGGGTCCTACGAGCAGTACTTC. Translation: CASSSGTSGIGSYEQYF. The variable domain in full, completed from reference TRBV5-1 and TRBJ2-7, reads KAGVTQTPRYLIKTRGQQVTLSCSPISGHRSVSWYQQTPGQGLQFLFEYFSETQRNKGNFPGRFSGRQFSNSRSEMNVSTLELGDSALYLCASSSGTSGIGSYEQYFGPGTRLTVT.

This rearrangement joins TRBV5-4 to TRBJ1-1, with D maybe TRBD1 (5 bases). V was trimmed by 1 base and J by 2 bases, leaving 9 bases between them. Looked up from germline, CDR1 is SGHNT and CDR2 is YYREEE (reference sequence). This CDR3 has 14 amino acids. For the CDR3, the DNA is TGTGCCAGCAGCTTGAAGGGACTCAACACTGAAGCTTTCTTT. Translation gives CASSLKGLNTEAFF.

This chain links TRBV5-5 with TRBJ2-2; 7 nucleotides align to TRBD1. This CDR3 is 16 amino acids long. V lost 3 bases to trimming and J lost 3 bases; unmatched junction nucleotides: 8. CDR1 and CDR2 (germline): SGHKS, YYEKEE (reference sequence). The CDR3 bases are TGTGCCAGCAGCTCGGTTGAGGGACAGCACACCGGGGAGCTGTTTTTT. Translating gives CASSSVEGQHTGELFF.

The chain couples TRBV27 to TRBJ1-1, with TRBD1 as a possible D gene (6 bases). Germline loops: CDR1 MNHEY, CDR2 SMNVEV (reference sequence). Between the trimmed V and J ends, which lost 3 bases and 5 bases, there was a span of 13 bases. CDR3 size: 14 residues. The DNA for the CDR3 is TGTGCCAGCAGTTTTGGGGGCTCCGTGACTGAAGCTTTCTTT. This codes for CASSFGGSVTEAFF.